Shown below are 30 T cell receptor beta chains from a single sample sequenced in a study of T cell repertoires in cytomegalovirus infection. No cognate antigen is known for these TCRs. Via MiXCR, TCRdb re-called the reads, giving one row per CDR3 protein. The sample holds about 920,000 distinct CDR3 sequences, around 30% seen once. The sample was cultured CD8+ T cells from PBMCs, taken from culture after CMV antigen stimulation. Every receptor here comes from a human donor in good health (CMV status not recorded). Some clones in this sample may be carry-over from other donors' samples.

There are many counts of this clonotype. The CDR3 loop is CASGPVATNEKLFF. The CDR3 DNA is TGTGCCAGCGGGCCAGTAGCAACTAATGAAAAACTGTTTTTT. The rearrangement uses TRBV7-9 and TRBJ1-4; D remains ambiguous. The CDR3 length is 14 residues. Germline V gene sequence: CDR1 SEHNR, CDR2 FQNEAQ (reference sequence). V was clipped by 8 bases and J by 0 bases, with 10 bases between them.

There are many counts of this clonotype. The rearrangement joins TRBV7-2 to TRBJ2-3, with 14 bases identical to TRBD2. From germline, CDR1 is SGHTA and CDR2 FQGNSA. The CDR3 contains 19 residues. J lost 1 base, V lost 5 bases, and 11 bases had no gene match. Here the CDR3 DNA reads TGTGCCAGCAGCCTCAGACTAGCGGGGGGGCGAAGGGGCACAGATACGCAGTATTTT. Translating it yields CASSLRLAGGRRGTDTQYF.

This clonotype showed up just a few times. The chain joins TRBV6-1 to TRBJ2-2; perhaps TRBD1 as D (5 bases). CDR1 and CDR2 from the germline V gene are MNHNS and SASEGT. Trimming removed 6 bases from V and 6 bases from J, with 11 bases in between. The CDR3 loop spans 13 amino acids. The CDR3 region is CASSYRKAGELFF. The CDR3 bases are TGTGCCAGCAGCTACAGGAAGGCCGGGGAGCTGTTTTTT.

The chain recombines TRBV15 with TRBJ1-1; 7 nucleotides line up with TRBD1. V lost 9 bases and J lost 6; bases outside the gene matches: 13. Looked up from germline, CDR1 is LNHNV and CDR2 is YYDKDF (reference sequence). The CDR3 has 14 residues. The CDR3 sequence: CATAWTGRSPEAFF. The CDR3, as DNA: TGTGCCACAGCTTGGACAGGAAGGTCTCCTGAAGCTTTCTTT.

This clonotype turned up a few times. J is TRBJ1-5 and V is TRBV5-6; unclear D gene. The germline V gene encodes CDR1 SGHDT and CDR2 YYEEEE. V was clipped by 0 bases and J by 5 bases, with 6 bases between them. This CDR3 comprises 13 residues. The CDR3: CASSLALDQPQHF. For the CDR3, the DNA is TGTGCCAGCAGCTTGGCCTTAGATCAGCCCCAGCATTTT.

The chain carries TRBV6-2 or TRBV6-3 and TRBJ1-2; possibly TRBD1 for D (5 bases). This CDR3 has 14 residues. Germline CDR1 reads MNHEY; CDR2 reads SVGEGT. Deletions cut 5 bases from V and 4 bases from J, with 14 bases between. This CDR3 is CASSAPGLPYGYTF. The CDR3 DNA sequence: TGTGCCAGCAGTGCCCCAGGGCTCCCCTATGGCTACACCTTC.

This clonotype was picked up many times. This chain links TRBV7-6 with TRBJ1-4; a possible D gene is TRBD1 (5 bases). Trimming took off 4 bases at V and 2 bases at J, with 8 bases between the two ends. This CDR3 is 14 amino acids long. Germline V lookup: CDR1 SGHVS, CDR2 FNYEAQ. The CDR3 DNA reads as TGTGCCAGCAGCTCAGAGGGGACTAATGAAAAACTGTTTTTT. Translating it yields CASSSEGTNEKLFF.

Note on this clonotype: A single base separates this from a much larger clone, so it may be a read error. It is likely a read error, because the conserved phenylalanine at the end of the CDR3 is missing. The gene calls are TRBV7-6 and TRBJ2-7, with 10 bases identical to TRBD2. Germline assignment: CDR1 SGHVS and CDR2 FNYEAQ. Trimming at V came to 4 bases and at J to 5 bases, leaving 5 bases not matched to a gene. The CDR3 is 14 amino acids. CDR3 amino acids: CASSSSGGAHEQYS. The CDR3 DNA follows: TGTGCCAGCAGCTCCAGCGGGGGGGCTCACGAGCAGTACTCC.

This chain links TRBV14 with TRBJ1-2, with a weak D call TRBD1 (5 bases). Deletions cut 4 bases from V and 4 bases from J, with 13 bases between. This CDR3 has 14 residues. The germline CDR1 and CDR2 sequences are SGHDN and FVKESK. CDR3 nucleotides: TGTGCCAGCAGCCTTTGGGACCAAGGCTATGGCTACACCTTC. This codes for CASSLWDQGYGYTF.

V is TRBV7-3 and J is TRBJ2-4; 10 nucleotides align to TRBD2. Germline-derived CDR1 and CDR2 are SGHTA and FQGTGA. V gave up 1 base and J gave up 2 bases; unmatched junction bases: 14. The CDR3 runs 20 residues. As DNA, the CDR3 is TGTGCCAGCAGCTTAATAGGGGGTCTGCCTAGCGGGGGAACCAAAAACATTCAGTACTTC. This codes for CASSLIGGLPSGGTKNIQYF.

This clonotype was detected a few times. DNA of the CDR3: TGCGCCAGCAGCCAAGAATCAGAGCACAGTGTAAATTCACCCCTCCACTTT. The encoded protein is CASSQESEHSVNSPLHF. The rearrangement uses TRBV4-1 and TRBJ1-6; no reliable D call. Germline V gives CDR1 MGHRA, CDR2 YSYEKL. The CDR3 is made up of 17 amino acids. The V gene lost 0 bases and the J gene lost 7 bases, with 16 bases spanning the gap.

Only one count was recorded for this clonotype. This sequence joins TRBV19 and TRBJ1-5; 9 bases fit TRBD1. The CDR3 sequence is 14 residues long. CDR1 and CDR2 (germline): LNHDA, SQIVND (reference sequence). Trimming took 5 bases from V and 8 from J; bases not matched to a gene: 7. The CDR3 spells CASSDRGDGKPQHF. CDR3 nucleotide sequence: TGTGCCAGTAGTGACAGGGGGGACGGAAAGCCCCAGCATTTT.

The gene calls are TRBV9 and TRBJ2-1; the match to TRBD2 covers 8 bases. CDR3 length: 15 residues. The ends lost 6 bases at V and 3 bases at J; junction bases unmatched: 8. Germline CDR1 is SGDLS and CDR2 is YYNGEE. This CDR3 reads CASTRAGAFYNEQFF. Here the CDR3 DNA reads TGTGCCAGCACCCGAGCGGGGGCCTTCTACAATGAGCAGTTCTTC.

The chain employs TRBV6-6 and TRBJ2-1; no firm D call. The germline V and J ends were trimmed by 0 bases and 1 base, with 13 bases remaining between them. The length of the CDR3 is 17 residues. From germline, CDR1 is MNHNY and CDR2 SVGAGI (reference sequence). CDR3 sequence (DNA): TGTGCCAGCAGTTACTCGGTCAGAACGACGTCCTACAATGAGCAGTTCTTC. It translates to CASSYSVRTTSYNEQFF.

This clonotype was found a few times. A much bigger clone sits one base away, suggesting this may be a read error. The V and J genes are TRBV12-3 or TRBV12-4 and TRBJ2-1, with D hard to call. The CDR3 spans 13 residues. Trimming left V 6 bases short and J 0 bases short, with 6 bases between. In nucleotides, the CDR3 is TGTGCCAGCAGCGCCCCCTCCTACAATGAGCAGTTCTTC. This codes for CASSAPSYNEQFF.

This clonotype appeared many times. CDR3 bases: TGTGCCAGCAGGCGGGAGGACGAGACAGGGGTATGGTTTAGCAATCAGCCCCAGCATTTT. This encodes CASRREDETGVWFSNQPQHF. The genes are TRBV12-3 or TRBV12-4 and TRBJ1-5; 8 bases are shared with TRBD1. This CDR3 region has 20 residues. J lost 0 bases, V lost 6 bases, and 19 bases had no gene match.

This clonotype was seen only a few times. The V and J genes are TRBV27 and TRBJ1-6; a possible D gene is TRBD1 (6 bases). There are 16 residues in the CDR3. Trimming cost V 6 bases and J 6 bases, with 18 bases left between them. Germline CDR1 reads MNHEY; CDR2 reads SMNVEV (reference sequence). The CDR3 nucleotides are TGTGCCAGCAGCCTTATCCAGGGAGGGGGTAATTCACCCCTCCACTTT. This gives the protein CASSLIQGGGNSPLHF.

The chain recombines TRBV6-2 or TRBV6-3 with TRBJ2-1; TRBD2 aligns across 10 bases. V lost 6 bases and J lost 6; bases outside the gene matches: 8. Germline V lookup: CDR1 MNHEY, CDR2 SVGEGT. The CDR3 spans 15 residues. The CDR3 spells CASSDLAGAPNEQFF. DNA for the CDR3: TGTGCCAGCAGCGATCTAGCGGGGGCCCCCAATGAGCAGTTCTTC.

V and J are TRBV7-4 and TRBJ2-7; D is tentatively TRBD1 or TRBD2 (5 bases each). Trimming removed 5 bases from V and 2 bases from J, with 22 bases in between. The germline V gene has CDR1 SGHVT and CDR2 SQSDAQ. There are 17 residues in the CDR3. CDR3 region: CASSRADSRGPPYEQYF. The CDR3 DNA follows: TGTGCCAGCAGCCGGGCGGATTCGAGGGGCCCTCCCTACGAGCAGTACTTC.

At least ten counts were recorded for this clonotype. The chain links TRBV7-2 to TRBJ1-2; D might be TRBD1 (5 bases). There are 17 residues in the CDR3. Germline CDR1 SGHTA, CDR2 FQGNSA. Trimming took 2 bases from V and 6 from J, leaving 22 bases between them. The CDR3 reads CASSLFGVAGTWDGYTF. The DNA of the CDR3 is TGTGCCAGCAGCTTATTTGGGGTGGCGGGGACCTGGGATGGCTACACCTTC.

This clonotype was seen a few times. The CDR3 sequence is CASSYSGTTVSGELFF. In DNA, the CDR3 is TGTGCCAGCAGTTACTCAGGAACCACAGTGTCCGGGGAGCTGTTTTTT. V is TRBV6-5 and J is TRBJ2-2; D remains unclear. The CDR3 extends over 16 amino acids. Per germline, CDR1 MNHEY and CDR2 SVGAGI. Deletions cut 0 bases from V and 6 bases from J, with 14 bases between.

V and J are TRBV27 and TRBJ2-7; D tentatively fits TRBD1 or TRBD2 (5 bases each). The CDR3 is 14 amino acids. V shed 5 bases and J shed 4 bases, with 15 bases lying between them. Germline CDR1 MNHEY, CDR2 SMNVEV (reference sequence). The CDR3 region has the DNA TGTGCCAGCAGTGAAACAGCGGACAATTACGAGCAGTACGTC. This codes for CASSETADNYEQYV.

The chain uses TRBV18 and TRBJ2-3; D not resolved. V lost 3 bases and J lost 8, with 12 bases in between. CDR1 and CDR2 from the germline V gene are KGHSH and LQKENI. This CDR3 region has 13 residues. CDR3 sequence: CASSPSKIGTQYF. In nucleotides, the CDR3 is TGTGCCAGCTCACCGAGCAAGATTGGTACGCAGTATTTT.

This clonotype appeared once. The V call is TRBV20-1, the J call TRBJ2-1; the D gene is possibly TRBD2 (6 bases). The CDR3 is 13 residues long. V was trimmed by 5 bases and J by 4 bases, leaving 12 bases between them. Germline lookup yields CDR1 DFQATT and CDR2 SNEGSKA (reference sequence). CDR3 in amino acids: CSAPGEKYNEQFF. CDR3 DNA: TGCAGTGCTCCGGGAGAAAAGTACAATGAGCAGTTCTTC.

The chain links TRBV7-6 to TRBJ1-5; the D is unclear. The CDR3 runs 14 residues. Trimming shortened V by 1 base and J by 6 bases, and 10 bases separated the two germline ends. CDR1 is SGHVS, CDR2 FNYEAQ, per germline. CDR3 bases: TGTGCCAGCAGCTTAGAGGAATTTAGTCAGCCCCAGCATTTT. Encoded protein: CASSLEEFSQPQHF.

CDR3 nucleotide sequence: TGCGCCAGCAGCCAAGTGGCTTCTGGGGCCAACGTCCTGACTTTC. Its protein is CASSQVASGANVLTF. The rearrangement uses TRBV4-1 and TRBJ2-6, with unresolved D. The germline gives CDR1 MGHRA, CDR2 YSYEKL. V shed 1 base and J shed 1 base, with 5 bases lying between them. The CDR3 totals 15 residues.

The chain links TRBV28 to TRBJ2-2; no clear D gene. Trimming stripped 7 bases from V and 1 base from J, with 10 bases between. The CDR3 loop spans 14 amino acids. CDR1 is MDHEN and CDR2 is SYDVKM in the germline V gene. The CDR3 coding sequence is TGTGCCAGCACTCCGGAAGTGAACACCGGGGAGCTGTTTTTT. Its protein product is CASTPEVNTGELFF.

The chain carries TRBV9 and TRBJ1-5; 10 bases match TRBD1. The germline CDR1 and CDR2 sequences are SGDLS and YYNGEE. Trimming cost V 5 bases and J 5 bases; bases outside gene matches: 7. The CDR3 covers 15 residues. This CDR3 is CASSPGQGWDQPQHF. CDR3 nucleotides: TGTGCCAGCAGTCCGGGACAGGGGTGGGATCAGCCCCAGCATTTT.

The V gene is TRBV4-1, the J gene TRBJ1-5, with unresolved D. Trimming removed 0 bases at V and 7 bases at J, with 13 bases between. CDR3 size: 15 residues. From germline, CDR1 is MGHRA and CDR2 YSYEKL. The CDR3 region is CASSQDWGAQQPQHF. The CDR3, as DNA: TGCGCCAGCAGCCAAGATTGGGGAGCACAACAGCCCCAGCATTTT.

The chain joins TRBV20-1 to TRBJ1-4; 8 bases agree with TRBD1. Per germline, CDR1 DFQATT and CDR2 SNEGSKA (reference sequence). V lost 3 bases and J lost 1; bases outside the gene matches: 7. The CDR3 runs 16 residues. CDR3 bases: TGCAGTGCTAGCCCTGGACAGGGTAAAACTAATGAAAAACTGTTTTTT. This codes for CSASPGQGKTNEKLFF.